The clone carrying this T cell receptor beta chain has a handful of counts. Its antigen is unidentified. This specimen comes from a study of T-cell reconstitution after alpha-beta-depleted transplantation in children. Notes on the study in general: T-cell numbers and diversity, one year after transplant, stemmed largely from T cells that were newly produced.

TCRbeta library construction was performed incorporating unique molecular identifiers. TCRdb reprocessed the PCR reads via MiXCR and lists one record per CDR3 protein. The sample records around 800,000 distinct CDR3 sequences, about 15% being singletons. The length of the CDR3 is 13 residues. Germline V gives CDR1 SGHVS, CDR2 FNYEAQ. The V end was cut by 4 bases, the J end by 3 bases, with 8 bases between. V usage is TRBV7-6 and J usage is TRBJ2-3; D call uncertain. This TCR was sampled from a male patient between 5 and 17 years old who had a stem cell transplant for acute lymphoblastic leukemia, so the T cells may come from the graft donor. Material: PBMCs, mostly from graft donor cells, obtained 360 days after TCRalphabeta/CD19-depleted stem cell transplant. The CDR3 DNA is TGTGCCAGCAGCTGGGCCGGGACAGATACGCAGTATTTT. Translation: CASSWAGTDTQYF.